This passage covers 21 T cell receptor beta chains from one sample sequenced in a study of blood T cell repertoires in COVID-19. TCRdb's copy holds only in-frame clones and misses some; the assay was immunoSEQ multiplex PCR. The profile shows some 80,000 clones, over 75% of them singletons. Source material: peripheral blood. These receptors all stem from a man aged 45-65 years with COVID-19, enrolled during active disease.

The V and J genes are TRBV19 and TRBJ2-7; D is perhaps TRBD1 (5 bases). Trimming took off 3 bases at V and 2 bases at J, with 8 bases between the two ends. Germline values: CDR1 LNHDA, CDR2 SQIVND (reference sequence). This CDR3 is built from 13 residues. The CDR3 coding sequence is TGTGCCAGTAGTATCGCGACAGCCTACGAGCAGTACTTC. Its translation is CASSIATAYEQYF.

This rearrangement joins TRBV28 to TRBJ2-2; weak D call: TRBD2 (5 bases). The CDR3 is 16 amino acids. Germline V gives CDR1 MDHEN, CDR2 SYDVKM. The germline V and J ends were trimmed by 4 bases and 5 bases, with 17 bases remaining between them. CDR3: CASSSGGHGRTGELFF. CDR3 sequence (DNA): TGTGCCAGCAGTTCGGGCGGGCACGGAAGGACCGGGGAGCTGTTTTTT.

This sequence joins TRBV6-6 and TRBJ1-3; 7 nucleotides match TRBD1. Unmatched junction bases numbered 5, after V lost 6 bases and J lost 3 bases. This CDR3 spans 14 amino acids. Germline CDR1 is MNHNY and CDR2 is SVGAGI (reference sequence). The CDR3 bases are TGTGCCAGCAGGACACAGGGGAATGGAAACACCATATATTTT. Translated, it gives CASRTQGNGNTIYF.

The chain carries TRBV9 and TRBJ2-7; a weak D match, TRBD1 (5 bases). Trimming cost V 0 bases and J 2 bases, with 9 bases left between them. The germline gives CDR1 SGDLS, CDR2 YYNGEE. The length of the CDR3 is 14 residues. The CDR3 DNA follows: TGTGCCAGCAGCGTAGGGACACAACCCTACGAGCAGTACTTC. Amino acid sequence: CASSVGTQPYEQYF.

The chain carries TRBV28 and TRBJ2-1, with 9 nucleotides matching TRBD1. CDR3 length equals 13 residues. Germline CDR1 is MDHEN and CDR2 is SYDVKM. The V and J ends lost 6 bases and 6 bases, in that order; junction bases with no gene match: 3. Written as DNA, the CDR3 is TGTGCCAGCAGGGGACAGGGTTTCAATGAGCAGTTCTTC. Amino acid sequence: CASRGQGFNEQFF.

This chain links TRBV4-1 with TRBJ1-3; perhaps TRBD1 as D (6 bases). Trimming removed 4 bases from V and 0 bases from J, with 19 bases in between. Germline V CDR1 and CDR2: MGHRA, YSYEKL. The CDR3 is 18 residues long. The CDR3 DNA reads TGCGCCAGCAGCCGAGGAACAGGGAAGGTCGGCTCTGGAAACACCATATATTTT. Its translation: CASSRGTGKVGSGNTIYF.

J is TRBJ1-3 and V is TRBV18; possibly TRBD1 for D (5 bases). Trimming left V 3 bases short and J 1 base short, with 13 bases between. The germline CDR1 and CDR2 sequences are KGHSH and LQKENI. The CDR3 is 16 amino acids. In DNA form, the CDR3 reads TGTGCCAGCTCACCGGCAGGGATCCGATCTGGAAACACCATATATTTT. Encoded protein: CASSPAGIRSGNTIYF.

V is TRBV7-6 and J is TRBJ2-7, with unresolved D. This CDR3 has 17 residues. Germline assignment: CDR1 SGHVS and CDR2 FNYEAQ. The V end was cut by 5 bases, the J end by 4 bases, with 24 bases between. The CDR3 DNA follows: TGTGCCAGCAGCCCCCTGGATCTTGGGCATGGGTTATACGAGCAGTACTTC. Translated, it gives CASSPLDLGHGLYEQYF.

The chain carries TRBV27 and TRBJ2-3; possible D gene TRBD2, 5 bases. V was pared by 6 bases and J by 0 bases, with 10 bases between. CDR3 length equals 14 residues. Germline values: CDR1 MNHEY, CDR2 SMNVEV (reference sequence). The CDR3 sequence is CASRDLTSTDTQYF. CDR3 sequence (DNA): TGTGCCAGCAGGGACTTAACTAGCACAGATACGCAGTATTTT.

The rearrangement joins TRBV5-1 to TRBJ2-3, with 12 bases aligning to TRBD2. The CDR3 consists of 16 residues. Germline CDR1 SGHRS, CDR2 YFSETQ. V shed 4 bases, J shed 3 bases, and the junction held 6 bases outside the gene matches. The CDR3 bases are TGCGCCAGCAGCCCTTTGCTAGCGGGAGGGACAGATACGCAGTATTTT. Translated: CASSPLLAGGTDTQYF.

V usage is TRBV6-4 and J usage is TRBJ2-7, with 9 positions matching TRBD1. V was clipped by 4 bases and J by 5 bases; unmatched bases: 9. The germline CDR1 and CDR2 sequences are MRHNA and SNTAGT. The CDR3 length is 15 residues. The CDR3 spells CASSVTDRGGHEQYF. The CDR3 nucleotides read TGTGCCAGCAGTGTAACGGACAGGGGAGGGCACGAGCAGTACTTC.

V gene TRBV24-1 combines with J gene TRBJ2-7, with D possibly matching TRBD1 (6 bases). This CDR3 region has 13 residues. Per germline, CDR1 KGHDR and CDR2 SFDVKD. V was shortened by 9 bases and J by 7 bases, with 18 bases between the two germline ends. The CDR3 DNA is TGTGCCACCGAGACGACAGGCGGAGGTGAGCAGTACTTC. This codes for CATETTGGGEQYF.

The V and J genes are TRBV18 and TRBJ2-2; D may be TRBD1 (6 bases). Germline V gives CDR1 KGHSH, CDR2 LQKENI. The germline V and J ends were trimmed by 1 base and 4 bases, with 13 bases remaining between them. The CDR3 extends over 16 amino acids. Written as DNA, the CDR3 is TGTGCCAGCTCACCACACAGGGCCGAAGTCACCGGGGAGCTGTTTTTT. Translated: CASSPHRAEVTGELFF.

J is TRBJ1-2 and V is TRBV5-1; weak D call: TRBD1 (6 bases). CDR3 length equals 13 residues. The germline gives CDR1 SGHRS, CDR2 YFSETQ. V lost 0 bases to trimming and J lost 3 bases, with 6 bases between them. Here the CDR3 DNA reads TGCGCCAGCAGCTTGGCAGGGGACTATGGCTACACCTTC. Protein: CASSLAGDYGYTF.

This chain links TRBV3-1 (or the pseudogene TRBV3-2) with TRBJ2-1; 9 nucleotides agree with TRBD1. With V trimmed by 0 bases and J by 7 bases, 7 bases remained unmatched. This CDR3 comprises 16 residues. Germline CDR1 is LGHDT and CDR2 is YNNKEL (reference sequence). The CDR3 bases are TGTGCCAGCAGCCAAGAAACCGGGACAGGGTTTAATGAGCAGTTCTTC. Its protein is CASSQETGTGFNEQFF.

The sample holds one count of this clone. The J gene is TRBJ1-1, the V gene TRBV12-3 or TRBV12-4, with D tentatively TRBD1 (5 bases). This CDR3 contains 13 residues. V was pared by 6 bases and J by 6 bases, with 14 bases between. CDR3 in DNA: TGTGCCAGCAGCCCAGGGTCCCCCGCTGAAGCTTTCTTT. Protein: CASSPGSPAEAFF.

This chain uses TRBV18 with TRBJ2-4; 9 bases fit TRBD1. The length of the CDR3 is 14 residues. J gave up 6 bases and V 6 bases, and 6 bases lay outside the gene matches. Germline V gene lookup returns CDR1 KGHSH and CDR2 LQKENI. The CDR3 region is CASSGTGMGNIQYF. The CDR3 nucleotides read TGTGCCAGCTCGGGGACAGGGATGGGAAACATTCAGTACTTC.

In this sample, this clone turned up once. This sequence joins TRBV5-5 and TRBJ2-3; TRBD2 aligns across 13 bases. The CDR3 runs to 17 residues. Germline values: CDR1 SGHKS, CDR2 YYEKEE (reference sequence). V shed 3 bases and J 1 base; nucleotides not matched to a gene: 5. CDR3 sequence: CASSSRTSGSGTDTQYF. The CDR3 region has the DNA TGTGCCAGCAGCTCCCGGACTAGCGGGAGTGGCACAGATACGCAGTATTTT.

The V gene is TRBV2, the J gene TRBJ2-5; D gene unclear. Trimming pared 2 bases from V and 5 bases from J, leaving 9 bases between. The CDR3 is 13 residues long. CDR1 is SNHLY and CDR2 is FYNNEI in the germline V gene. The CDR3 region is CASSEWVGETQYF. Here the CDR3 DNA reads TGTGCCAGCAGTGAATGGGTCGGGGAGACCCAGTACTTC.

The chain is built from TRBV28 and TRBJ1-1, with 9 nucleotides matching TRBD1. CDR3 length equals 16 residues. V shed 2 bases and J 5 bases; nucleotides not matched to a gene: 9. The V gene's germline CDR1 is MDHEN and CDR2 SYDVKM. CDR3 sequence reads: CASSLLPGQGGTEAFF. In DNA, the CDR3 is TGTGCCAGCAGTTTACTTCCGGGACAGGGTGGGACTGAAGCTTTCTTT.

The CDR3 coding sequence is TGTGCCAGCAGCGCGGGACTAGCGGGGGGGACAGATACGCAGTATTTT. Its translation is CASSAGLAGGTDTQYF. V usage is TRBV9 and J usage is TRBJ2-3; 16 bases map to TRBD2. After removal of 3 bases from V and 3 bases from J, the junction contained 1 base not matched to a gene. Germline CDR1 reads SGDLS; CDR2 reads YYNGEE. CDR3 length: 16 residues.